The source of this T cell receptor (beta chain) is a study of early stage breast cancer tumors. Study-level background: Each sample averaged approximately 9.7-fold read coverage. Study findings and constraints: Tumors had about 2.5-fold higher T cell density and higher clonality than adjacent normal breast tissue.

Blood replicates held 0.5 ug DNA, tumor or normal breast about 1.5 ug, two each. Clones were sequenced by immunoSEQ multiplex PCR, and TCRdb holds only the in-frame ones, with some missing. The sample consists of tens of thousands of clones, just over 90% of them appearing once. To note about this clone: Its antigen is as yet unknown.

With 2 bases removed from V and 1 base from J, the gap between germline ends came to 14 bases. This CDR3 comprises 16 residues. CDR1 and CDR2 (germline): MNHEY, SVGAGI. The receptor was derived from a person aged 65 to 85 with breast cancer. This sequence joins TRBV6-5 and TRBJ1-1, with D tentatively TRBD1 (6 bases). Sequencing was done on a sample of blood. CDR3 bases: TGTGCCAGCAGTTACCCCTCAACAGGGAGGAACACTGAAGCTTTCTTT. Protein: CASSYPSTGRNTEAFF.